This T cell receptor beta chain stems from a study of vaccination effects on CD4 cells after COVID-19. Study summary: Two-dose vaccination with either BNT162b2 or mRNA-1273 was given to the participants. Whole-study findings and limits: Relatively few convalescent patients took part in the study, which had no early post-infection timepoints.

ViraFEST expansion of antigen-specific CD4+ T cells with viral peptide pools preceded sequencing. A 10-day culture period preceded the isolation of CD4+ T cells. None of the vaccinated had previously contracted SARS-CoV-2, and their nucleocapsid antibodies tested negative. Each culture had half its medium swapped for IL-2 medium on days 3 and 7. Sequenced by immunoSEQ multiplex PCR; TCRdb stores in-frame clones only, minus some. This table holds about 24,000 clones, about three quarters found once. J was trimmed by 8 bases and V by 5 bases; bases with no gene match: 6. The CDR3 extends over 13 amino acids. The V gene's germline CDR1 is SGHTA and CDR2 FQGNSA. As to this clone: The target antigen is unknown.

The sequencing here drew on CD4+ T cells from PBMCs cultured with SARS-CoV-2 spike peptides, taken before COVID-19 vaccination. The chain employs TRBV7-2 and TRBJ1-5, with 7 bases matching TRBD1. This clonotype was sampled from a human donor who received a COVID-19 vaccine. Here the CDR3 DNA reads TGTGCCAGCAGCCAAGGGACAGTTGAGCCCCAGCATTTT. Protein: CASSQGTVEPQHF. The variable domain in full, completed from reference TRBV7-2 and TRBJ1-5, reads GAGVSQSPSNKVTEKGKDVELRCDPISGHTALYWYRQSLGQGLEFLIYFQGNSAPDKSGLPSDRFSAERTGGSVSTLTIQRTQQEDSAVYLCASSQGTVEPQHFGDGTRLSIL.